Listed below are T cell receptor beta chains from one sample, sequenced in a study of control samples from healthy donors and cancer patients. Profiling relied on immunoSEQ multiplex PCR, and the TCRdb table lists in-frame clones only, not all of them. The table records 50,000 to 65,000 clones, less than 95% of them present only once. The sequencing input was PBMCs. The receptor set was obtained from a woman aged 45-65 years with colorectal cancer. The CDR3 runs from the conserved cysteine through the conserved F or W. D genes are given only for firm matches. Expanded clones are given a class, and other clones once, few, many or no size at all.

V,D,size,J,CDR3,DNA
TRBV6-6,.,.,TRBJ2-7,CASSYGFGSNSYEQYF,TGTGCCAGCAGTTACGGTTTCGGGTCAAACTCCTACGAGCAGTACTTC
TRBV29-1,.,.,TRBJ2-3,CSVDLGGRTQYF,TGCAGCGTCGACTTGGGGGGGCGAACGCAGTATTTT
TRBV5-1,.,.,TRBJ2-5,CASSLSQGLGETQYF,TGCGCCAGCAGCCTTAGCCAGGGCTTGGGGGAGACCCAGTACTTC
TRBV10-3,TRBD1,.,TRBJ1-5,CAISEGQGLQSNQPQHF,TGTGCCATCAGTGAAGGACAGGGGCTTCAAAGCAATCAGCCCCAGCATTTT
TRBV28,.,.,TRBJ1-4,CASSFVGRNNEKLFF,TGTGCCAGCAGTTTTGTAGGGCGGAACAATGAAAAACTGTTTTTT
TRBV27,.,.,TRBJ2-5,CASRPKETQYF,TGTGCCAGCAGACCAAAAGAGACCCAGTACTTC
TRBV6-1,.,.,TRBJ1-1,CASSEWAKGPGGAEAFF,TGTGCCAGCAGTGAATGGGCTAAGGGCCCCGGGGGTGCTGAAGCTTTCTTT
TRBV27,.,.,TRBJ2-1,CASTTLGLNNEQFF,TGTGCCAGCACTACCTTAGGCCTAAACAATGAGCAGTTCTTC
TRBV5-4,.,.,TRBJ2-3,CASSPDRTITDTQYF,TGTGCCAGCAGCCCGGACAGAACCATCACAGATACGCAGTATTTT
TRBV3-1/TRBV3-2,.,.,TRBJ2-7,CASSHGTSLRHF,TGTGCCAGCAGCCATGGCACCTCCTTGCGGCACTTC
TRBV25-1,TRBD1,.,TRBJ1-4,CASSQDRGEVREKLFF,TGTGCCAGCAGTCAGGACAGGGGGGAGGTTCGTGAAAAACTGTTTTTT
TRBV27,.,.,TRBJ2-3,CASTQPGGAATDTQYF,TGTGCCAGCACCCAACCCGGCGGGGCCGCCACAGATACGCAGTATTTT
TRBV7-2,.,few,TRBJ1-1,CASSPRALNTEAFF,TGTGCCAGCAGCCCCCGGGCTCTGAACACTGAAGCTTTCTTT
TRBV29-1,TRBD2,.,TRBJ2-3,CSVGLAHYTDTQYF,TGCAGCGTTGGACTAGCTCACTACACAGATACGCAGTATTTT
TRBV11-3,.,.,TRBJ2-3,CASSSGASTDTQYF,TGTGCCAGCAGCTCGGGTGCAAGCACAGATACGCAGTATTTT
TRBV6-5,TRBD1,.,TRBJ2-7,CASRVTTGGPYEQYF,TGTGCCAGCAGAGTTACCACAGGGGGGCCCTACGAGCAGTACTTC
TRBV28,TRBD1,.,TRBJ2-1,CATHPLTGKTYNEQFF,TGTGCCACTCACCCGTTGACAGGGAAAACCTACAATGAGCAGTTCTTC
TRBV3-1/TRBV3-2,.,.,TRBJ1-4,CASSLEGGSNEKLFF,TGTGCCAGCAGCCTGGAGGGGGGCAGTAATGAAAAACTGTTTTTT
TRBV30,.,.,TRBJ1-1,CAWSVGSTGNTEAFF,TGTGCCTGGAGTGTAGGGAGCACAGGGAACACTGAAGCTTTCTTT
TRBV11-2,TRBD1,once,TRBJ2-7,CASSVDRGFDEQYF,TGTGCCAGCAGCGTGGACAGGGGATTTGACGAGCAGTACTTC
TRBV3-1/TRBV3-2,.,once,TRBJ1-5,CASSQRSVGQPQHF,TGTGCCAGCAGCCAAAGGTCCGTGGGTCAGCCCCAGCATTTT
TRBV5-1,.,.,TRBJ2-3,CASRQRLGRGTDTQYF,TGCGCCAGCCGACAGAGACTAGGCCGAGGCACAGATACGCAGTATTTT
TRBV7-3,TRBD2,.,TRBJ2-2,CASSLGAGGNTGELFF,TGTGCCAGCAGCTTAGGAGCGGGAGGCAACACCGGGGAGCTGTTTTTT
TRBV2,.,.,TRBJ2-1,CAGRRTLMLNEQFF,TGTGCCGGCCGTAGAACTCTTATGTTGAATGAGCAGTTCTTC
TRBV6-1,TRBD2,.,TRBJ2-3,CASSDLGTSTPDTQYF,TGTGCCAGCAGTGATTTGGGGACTAGCACCCCAGATACGCAGTATTTT
TRBV6-2/TRBV6-3,.,.,TRBJ1-1,CASSYTDRLPLNTEAFF,TGTGCCAGCAGTTACACGGACAGACTACCTTTGAACACTGAAGCTTTCTTT
TRBV30,.,.,TRBJ2-7,CAWSADIGQEQYF,TGTGCCTGGAGCGCCGACATTGGACAGGAGCAGTACTTC
TRBV2,.,.,TRBJ1-5,CASSESWVGVQPQHF,TGTGCCAGCAGTGAATCGTGGGTTGGGGTTCAGCCCCAGCATTTT
TRBV12-3/TRBV12-4,.,.,TRBJ1-1,CASSYGGEAFF,TGTGCCAGCAGTTATGGGGGTGAAGCTTTCTTT
TRBV19,.,.,TRBJ2-4,CASSIGAAELAKNIQYF,TGTGCCAGTAGTATTGGGGCAGCCGAGCTAGCCAAAAACATTCAGTACTTC
TRBV7-7,.,.,TRBJ2-7,CASSVAGEYEQYF,TGTGCTAGCAGCGTGGCAGGGGAGTACGAGCAGTACTTC
TRBV10-3,.,.,TRBJ1-1,CAISEARDTEAFF,TGTGCCATCAGTGAAGCCCGGGACACTGAAGCTTTCTTT
TRBV2,.,.,TRBJ1-1,CASSPLGADTEAFF,TGTGCCAGCAGCCCTCTCGGGGCCGACACTGAAGCTTTCTTT
TRBV27,.,.,TRBJ2-6,CASSFRQGSSGANVLTF,TGTGCCAGCAGTTTCCGCCAGGGGAGCTCTGGGGCCAACGTCCTGACTTTC
TRBV28,.,few,TRBJ1-1,CASRSAAAGSHTEAFF,TGTGCCAGCAGGTCCGCGGCCGCAGGATCTCACACTGAAGCTTTCTTT
TRBV27,.,.,TRBJ2-1,CASSLSTGYNEQFF,TGTGCCAGCAGTTTATCTACAGGTTACAATGAGCAGTTCTTC
TRBV3-1/TRBV3-2,TRBD1,.,TRBJ1-4,CASSQATGLNEKLFF,TGTGCCAGCAGCCAAGCGACAGGGTTGAATGAAAAACTGTTTTTT
TRBV5-1,.,.,TRBJ2-1,CASSPGGSYNEQFF,TGCGCCAGCAGCCCCGGGGGCTCCTACAATGAGCAGTTCTTC
TRBV5-6,TRBD1,.,TRBJ2-1,CASSLRQPGTGPVEQFF,TGTGCCAGCAGCTTGAGACAGCCCGGGACAGGCCCTGTGGAGCAGTTCTTC
TRBV29-1,.,.,TRBJ1-2,CSVDIAGYTF,TGCAGCGTTGACATCGCTGGCTACACCTTC
TRBV19,.,few,TRBJ1-1,CASSKGGDTEAFF,TGTGCCAGTAGCAAGGGGGGGGACACTGAAGCTTTCTTT
TRBV28,TRBD1,.,TRBJ1-4,CASSSPSSGTGGLREKLFF,TGTGCCAGCAGTTCCCCGTCGTCCGGGACAGGGGGACTTAGAGAAAAACTGTTTTTT
TRBV3-1/TRBV3-2,.,.,TRBJ2-7,CASSQENDGSEQYF,TGTGCCAGCAGCCAAGAAAATGATGGGAGCGAGCAGTACTTC